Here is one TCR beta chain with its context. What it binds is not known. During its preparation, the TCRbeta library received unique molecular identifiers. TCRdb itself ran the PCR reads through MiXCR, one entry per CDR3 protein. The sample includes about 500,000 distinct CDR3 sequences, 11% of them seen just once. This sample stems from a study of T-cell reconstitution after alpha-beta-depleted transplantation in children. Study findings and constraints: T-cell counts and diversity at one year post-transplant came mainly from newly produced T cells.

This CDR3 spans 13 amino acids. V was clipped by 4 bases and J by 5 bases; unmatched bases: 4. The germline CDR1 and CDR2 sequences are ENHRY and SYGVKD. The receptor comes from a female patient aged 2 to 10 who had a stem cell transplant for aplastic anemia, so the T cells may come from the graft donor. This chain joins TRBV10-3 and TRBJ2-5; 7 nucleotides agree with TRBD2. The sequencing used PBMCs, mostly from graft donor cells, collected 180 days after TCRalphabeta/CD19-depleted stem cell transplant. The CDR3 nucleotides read TGTGCCATCAGTGGCGGGGGTCTTGAGACCCAGTACTTC. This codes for CAISGGGLETQYF.